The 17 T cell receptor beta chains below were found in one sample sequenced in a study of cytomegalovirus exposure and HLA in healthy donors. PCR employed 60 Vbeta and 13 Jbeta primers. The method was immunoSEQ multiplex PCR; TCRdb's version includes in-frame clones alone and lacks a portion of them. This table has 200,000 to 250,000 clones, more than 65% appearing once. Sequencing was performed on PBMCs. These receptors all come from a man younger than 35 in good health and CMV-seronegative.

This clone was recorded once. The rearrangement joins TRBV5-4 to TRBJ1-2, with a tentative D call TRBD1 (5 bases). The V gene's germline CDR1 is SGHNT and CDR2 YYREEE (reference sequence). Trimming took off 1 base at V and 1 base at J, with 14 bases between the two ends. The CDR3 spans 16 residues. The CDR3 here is CASSLSANQGNYGYTF. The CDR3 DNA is TGTGCCAGCAGCTTGAGTGCTAACCAGGGTAACTATGGCTACACCTTC.

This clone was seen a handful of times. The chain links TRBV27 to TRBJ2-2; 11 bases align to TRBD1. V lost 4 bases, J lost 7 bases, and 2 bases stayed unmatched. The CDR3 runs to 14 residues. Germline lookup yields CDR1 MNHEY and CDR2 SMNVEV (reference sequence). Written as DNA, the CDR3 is TGTGCCAGCAGTTGGACAGGGGGCCACGGGGAGCTGTTTTTT. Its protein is CASSWTGGHGELFF.

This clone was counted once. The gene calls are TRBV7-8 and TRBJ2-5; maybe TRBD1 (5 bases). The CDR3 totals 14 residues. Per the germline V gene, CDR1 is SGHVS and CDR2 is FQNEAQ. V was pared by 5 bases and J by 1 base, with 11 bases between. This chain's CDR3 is CASSPRRVQETQYF. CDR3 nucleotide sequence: TGTGCCAGCAGCCCGCGCAGGGTCCAAGAGACCCAGTACTTC.

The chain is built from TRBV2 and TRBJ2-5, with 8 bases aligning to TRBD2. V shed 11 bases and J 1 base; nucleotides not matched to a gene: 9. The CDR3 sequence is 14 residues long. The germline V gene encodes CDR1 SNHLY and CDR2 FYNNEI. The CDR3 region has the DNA TGTGCCCGACAAGCGGGAGCTTCCCAAGAGACCCAGTACTTC. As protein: CARQAGASQETQYF.

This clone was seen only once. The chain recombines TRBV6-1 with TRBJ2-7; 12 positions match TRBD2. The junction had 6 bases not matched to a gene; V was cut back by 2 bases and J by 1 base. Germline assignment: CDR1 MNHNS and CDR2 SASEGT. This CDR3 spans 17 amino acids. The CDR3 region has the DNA TGTGCCAGCAGTGAACCCCGACTAGCGGGAGTATCCTACGAGCAGTACTTC. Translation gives CASSEPRLAGVSYEQYF.

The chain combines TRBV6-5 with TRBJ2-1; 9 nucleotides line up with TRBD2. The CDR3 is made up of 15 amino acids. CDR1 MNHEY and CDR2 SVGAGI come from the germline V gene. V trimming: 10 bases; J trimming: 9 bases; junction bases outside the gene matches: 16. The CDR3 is CATKVLAGSWGEQFF. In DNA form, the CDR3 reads TGTGCCACAAAGGTACTAGCGGGTTCATGGGGTGAGCAGTTCTTC.

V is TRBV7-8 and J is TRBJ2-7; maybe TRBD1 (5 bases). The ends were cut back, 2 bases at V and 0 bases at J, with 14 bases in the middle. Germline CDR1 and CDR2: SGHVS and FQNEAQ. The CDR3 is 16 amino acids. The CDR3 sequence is CASSLSAGILSYEQYF. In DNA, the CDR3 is TGTGCCAGCAGCTTATCGGCAGGGATTCTCTCCTACGAGCAGTACTTC.

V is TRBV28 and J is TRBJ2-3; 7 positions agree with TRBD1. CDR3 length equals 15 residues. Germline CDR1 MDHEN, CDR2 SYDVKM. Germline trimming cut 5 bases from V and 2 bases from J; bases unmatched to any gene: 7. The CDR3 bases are TGTGCCAGCAGTCCAGGACAGGCAAACACAGATACGCAGTATTTT. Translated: CASSPGQANTDTQYF.

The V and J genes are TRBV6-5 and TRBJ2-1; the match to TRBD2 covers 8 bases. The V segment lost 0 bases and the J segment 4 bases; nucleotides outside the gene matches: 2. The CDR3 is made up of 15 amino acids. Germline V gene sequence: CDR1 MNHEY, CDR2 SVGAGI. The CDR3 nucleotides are TGTGCCAGCAGTTACTCGAGCGGGAGATACAATGAGCAGTTCTTC. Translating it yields CASSYSSGRYNEQFF.

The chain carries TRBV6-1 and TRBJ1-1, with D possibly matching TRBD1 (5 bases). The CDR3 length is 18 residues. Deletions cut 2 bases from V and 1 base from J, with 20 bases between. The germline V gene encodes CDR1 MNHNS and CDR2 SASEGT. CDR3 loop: CASSEFDVSRQRNTEAFF. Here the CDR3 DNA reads TGTGCCAGCAGTGAATTCGATGTCTCCCGACAGCGGAACACTGAAGCTTTCTTT.

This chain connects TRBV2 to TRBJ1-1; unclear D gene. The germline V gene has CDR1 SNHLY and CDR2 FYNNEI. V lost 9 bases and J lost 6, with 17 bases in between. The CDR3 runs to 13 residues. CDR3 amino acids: CARMVRVWAEAFF. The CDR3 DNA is TGTGCCAGGATGGTGAGGGTTTGGGCTGAAGCTTTCTTT.

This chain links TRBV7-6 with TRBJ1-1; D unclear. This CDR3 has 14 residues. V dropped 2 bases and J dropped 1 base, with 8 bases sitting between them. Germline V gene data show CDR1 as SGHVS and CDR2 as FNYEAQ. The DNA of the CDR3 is TGTGCCAGCAGCTTACAGGCGACGAACACTGAAGCTTTCTTT. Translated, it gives CASSLQATNTEAFF.

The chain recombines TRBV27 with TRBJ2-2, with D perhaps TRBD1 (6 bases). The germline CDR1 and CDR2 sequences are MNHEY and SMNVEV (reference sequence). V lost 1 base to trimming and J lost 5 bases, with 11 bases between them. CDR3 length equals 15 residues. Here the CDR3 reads CASSLWTALTGELFF. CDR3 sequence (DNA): TGTGCCAGCAGTTTATGGACAGCCCTAACCGGGGAGCTGTTTTTT.

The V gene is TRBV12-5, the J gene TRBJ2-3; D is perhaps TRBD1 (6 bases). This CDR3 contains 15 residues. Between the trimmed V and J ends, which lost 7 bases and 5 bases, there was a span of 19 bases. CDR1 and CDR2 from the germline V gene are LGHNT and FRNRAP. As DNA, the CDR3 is TGTGCTAGTGCCCCCCCCGTCAGGGGCGTAGATACGCAGTATTTT. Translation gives CASAPPVRGVDTQYF. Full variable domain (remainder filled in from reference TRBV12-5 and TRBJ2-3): DARVTQTPRHKVTEMGQEVTMRCQPILGHNTVFWYRQTMMQGLELLAYFRNRAPLDDSGMPKDRFSAEMPDATLATLKIQPSEPRDSAVYFCASAPPVRGVDTQYFGPGTRLTVL.

For the CDR3, the DNA is TGTGCCAGCAGTTACTCCGGGACTGTTAAAGCTTTCTTT. As protein: CASSYSGTVKAFF. The J gene is TRBJ1-1, the V gene TRBV6-5; the D gene is possibly TRBD1 (5 bases). The CDR3 covers 13 residues. V was pared by 0 bases and J by 9 bases, with 11 bases between. Germline V gene data show CDR1 as MNHEY and CDR2 as SVGAGI.

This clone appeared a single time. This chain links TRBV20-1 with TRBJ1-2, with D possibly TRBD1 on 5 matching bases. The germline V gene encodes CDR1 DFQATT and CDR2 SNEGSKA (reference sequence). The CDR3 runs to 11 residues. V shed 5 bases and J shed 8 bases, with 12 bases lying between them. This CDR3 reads CSAHSGGGYTF. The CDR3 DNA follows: TGCAGTGCTCACAGTGGGGGGGGCTACACCTTC.

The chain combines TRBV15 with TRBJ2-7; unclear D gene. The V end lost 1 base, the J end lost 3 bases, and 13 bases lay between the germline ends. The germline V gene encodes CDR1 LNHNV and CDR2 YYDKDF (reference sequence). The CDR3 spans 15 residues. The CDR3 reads CATSRGFGPYYEQYF. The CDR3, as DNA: TGTGCCACCAGCAGAGGTTTCGGTCCCTACTACGAGCAGTACTTC.